The next 6 T cell receptor beta chains were all read from a single sample in a study of T cell responses to AZD1222 COVID-19 vaccine (dated by TCRdb to 2020 to 2023). The intended sense of this specimen's time point label: baseline before first vaccination. Receptor amplification or capture employed the immunoSEQ multiplex PCR assay. The table was pulled from immuneACCESS by TCRdb, which kept in-frame rearrangements only. Such tables lose some clones; where checked, under half of the loss comes from unresolved V genes, and the rest has no known cause. This sample is represented by about 110,000 clones; about nine tenths of them were singletons. Roughly 7% of the sample comes from the top ten. The sample consisted of peripheral blood, taken on day 0 of AZD1222 vaccination. The receptors here all came from an adult in good health.

This clone was recorded a few times. The gene calls are TRBV7-2 and TRBJ1-2, with D tentatively TRBD1 (5 bases). The CDR3 extends over 13 amino acids. V was cut by 7 bases and J by 8 bases, with 17 bases left in between. CDR1 and CDR2 (germline): SGHTA, FQGNSA. CDR3 DNA sequence: TGTGCCAGCACCCCTCCCAGGGAAAGCGGCTACACCTTC. Its translation is CASTPPRESGYTF.

The genes are TRBV6-5 and TRBJ2-7; TRBD2 aligns across 12 bases. Per the germline V gene, CDR1 is MNHEY and CDR2 is SVGAGI. The CDR3 contains 16 residues. V was pared by 0 bases and J by 5 bases, with 5 bases of the junction left unmatched. CDR3 in amino acids: CASSYSVLAGGDEQYF. Here the CDR3 DNA reads TGTGCCAGCAGTTACTCCGTCCTAGCGGGAGGGGACGAGCAGTACTTC.

V usage is TRBV4-3 and J usage is TRBJ2-1; 9 bases align to TRBD2. From germline, CDR1 is LGHNA and CDR2 YSLEER. The V segment lost 1 base and the J segment 7 bases; nucleotides outside the gene matches: 14. CDR3 size: 18 residues. The CDR3 DNA follows: TGCGCCAGCAGCCAAGCGGCGGGCGTCAGCGGGGGGCTTAATGAGCAGTTCTTC. Translation: CASSQAAGVSGGLNEQFF.

This chain connects TRBV7-9 to TRBJ1-3; TRBD1 might be the D (6 bases). The length of the CDR3 is 15 residues. Germline lookup yields CDR1 SEHNR and CDR2 FQNEAQ (reference sequence). Deletions cut 5 bases from V and 0 bases from J, with 11 bases between. The CDR3 spells CASSRDTISGNTIYF. The CDR3 DNA reads as TGTGCCAGCAGCCGGGACACCATCTCTGGAAACACCATATATTTT.

In DNA form, the CDR3 reads TGTGCCAGCAGCCTACCGGGGACAGGGGTTACTGAAGCTTTCTTT. Translation gives CASSLPGTGVTEAFF. The genes are TRBV3-1 (or the pseudogene TRBV3-2) and TRBJ1-1; 10 nucleotides agree with TRBD1. Trimming at V came to 4 bases and at J to 5 bases, leaving 7 bases not matched to a gene. The germline CDR1 and CDR2 sequences are LGHDT and YNNKEL (reference sequence). The CDR3 runs to 15 residues.

To note about this clone: An end of the junction does not agree with germline; a read error may underlie this. The V gene is TRBV6-2 or TRBV6-3, the J gene TRBJ1-3; TRBD1 matches at 7 bases. From germline, CDR1 is MNHEY and CDR2 SVGEGT. This CDR3 comprises 19 residues. This CDR3 is CASSNSPRDRTYSGNTIYF. CDR3 sequence (DNA): TGTGCCAGCAGTAACTCTCCTCGGGACAGAACTTACTCTGGAAACACCATATATTTT.